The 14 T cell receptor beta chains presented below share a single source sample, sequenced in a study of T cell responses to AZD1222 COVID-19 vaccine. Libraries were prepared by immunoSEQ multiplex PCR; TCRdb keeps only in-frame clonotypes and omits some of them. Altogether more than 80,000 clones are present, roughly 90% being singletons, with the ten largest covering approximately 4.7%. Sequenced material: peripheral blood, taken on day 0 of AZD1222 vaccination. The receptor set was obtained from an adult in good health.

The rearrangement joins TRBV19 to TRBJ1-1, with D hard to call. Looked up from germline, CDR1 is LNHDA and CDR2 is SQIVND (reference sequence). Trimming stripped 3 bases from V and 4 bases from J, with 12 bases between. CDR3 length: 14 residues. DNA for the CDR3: TGTGCCAGTAGTATCGGAGGGTCAAGCACTGAAGCTTTCTTT. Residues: CASSIGGSSTEAFF.

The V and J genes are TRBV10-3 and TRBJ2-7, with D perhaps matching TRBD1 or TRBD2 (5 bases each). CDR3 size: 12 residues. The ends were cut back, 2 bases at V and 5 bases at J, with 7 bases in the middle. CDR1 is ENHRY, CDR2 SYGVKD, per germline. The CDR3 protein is CAISELGDEQYF. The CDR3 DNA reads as TGTGCCATCAGTGAGCTGGGGGACGAGCAGTACTTC.

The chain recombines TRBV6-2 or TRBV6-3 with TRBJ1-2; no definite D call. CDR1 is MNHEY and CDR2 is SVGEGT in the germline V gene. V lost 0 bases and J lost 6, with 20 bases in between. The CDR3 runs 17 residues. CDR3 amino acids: CASSYSTLGFKGDGYTF. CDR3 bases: TGTGCCAGCAGTTACTCGACATTAGGGTTCAAGGGCGATGGCTACACCTTC.

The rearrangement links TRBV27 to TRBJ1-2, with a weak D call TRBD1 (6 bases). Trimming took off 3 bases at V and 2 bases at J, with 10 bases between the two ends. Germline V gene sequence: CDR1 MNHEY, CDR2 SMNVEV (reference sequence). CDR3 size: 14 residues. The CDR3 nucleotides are TGTGCCAGCAGTTTTGGCAGGGGAAACTATGGCTACACCTTC. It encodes CASSFGRGNYGYTF.

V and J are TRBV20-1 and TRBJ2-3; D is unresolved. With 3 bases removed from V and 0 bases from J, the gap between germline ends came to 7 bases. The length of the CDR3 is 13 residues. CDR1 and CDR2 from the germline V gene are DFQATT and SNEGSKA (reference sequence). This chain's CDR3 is CSASRLSTDTQYF. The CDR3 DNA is TGCAGTGCTAGTAGACTTAGCACAGATACGCAGTATTTT.

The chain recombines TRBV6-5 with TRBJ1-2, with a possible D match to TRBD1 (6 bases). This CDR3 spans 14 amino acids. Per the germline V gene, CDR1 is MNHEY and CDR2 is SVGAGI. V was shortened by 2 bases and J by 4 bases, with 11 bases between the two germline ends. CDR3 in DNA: TGTGCCAGCAGTTACGGGGGCGCGGGCTATGGCTACACCTTC. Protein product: CASSYGGAGYGYTF.

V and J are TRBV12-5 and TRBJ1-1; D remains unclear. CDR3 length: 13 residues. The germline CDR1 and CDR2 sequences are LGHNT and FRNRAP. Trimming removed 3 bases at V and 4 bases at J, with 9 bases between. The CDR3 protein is CASGFSSGTEAFF. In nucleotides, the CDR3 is TGTGCTAGTGGTTTCTCATCAGGCACTGAAGCTTTCTTT. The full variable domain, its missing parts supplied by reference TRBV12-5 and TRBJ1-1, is DARVTQTPRHKVTEMGQEVTMRCQPILGHNTVFWYRQTMMQGLELLAYFRNRAPLDDSGMPKDRFSAEMPDATLATLKIQPSEPRDSAVYFCASGFSSGTEAFFGQGTRLTVV.

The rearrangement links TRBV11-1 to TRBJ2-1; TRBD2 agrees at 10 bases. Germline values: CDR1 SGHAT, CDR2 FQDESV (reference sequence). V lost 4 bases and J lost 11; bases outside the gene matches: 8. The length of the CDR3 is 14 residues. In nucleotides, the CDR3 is TGTGCCAGCAGCTCCCGCCTAGCGGGAGAGAAGCAGTTCTTC. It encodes CASSSRLAGEKQFF.

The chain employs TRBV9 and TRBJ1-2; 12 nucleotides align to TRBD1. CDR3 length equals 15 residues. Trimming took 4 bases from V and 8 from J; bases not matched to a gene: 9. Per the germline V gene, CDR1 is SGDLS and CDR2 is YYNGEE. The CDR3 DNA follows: TGTGCCAGCAGCCCCGAGGGACAGGGGGCCTGGGGCTACACCTTC. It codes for CASSPEGQGAWGYTF.

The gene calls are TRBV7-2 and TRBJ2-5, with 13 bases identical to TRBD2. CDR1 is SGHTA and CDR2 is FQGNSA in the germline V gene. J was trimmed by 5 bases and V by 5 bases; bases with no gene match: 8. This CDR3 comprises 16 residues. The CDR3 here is CASSTRGLAGRETQYF. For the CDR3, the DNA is TGTGCCAGCAGCACACGGGGACTAGCGGGGCGGGAGACCCAGTACTTC. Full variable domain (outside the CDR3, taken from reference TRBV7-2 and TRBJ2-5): GAGVSQSPSNKVTEKGKDVELRCDPISGHTALYWYRQSLGQGLEFLIYFQGNSAPDKSGLPSDRFSAERTGGSVSTLTIQRTQQEDSAVYLCASSTRGLAGRETQYFGPGTRLLVL.

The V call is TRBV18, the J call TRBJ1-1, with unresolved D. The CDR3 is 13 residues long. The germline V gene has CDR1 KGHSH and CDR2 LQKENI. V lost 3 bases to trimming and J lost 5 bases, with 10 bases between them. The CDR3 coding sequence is TGTGCCAGCTCACCTTTTGCGGGAACTGAAGCTTTCTTT. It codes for CASSPFAGTEAFF.

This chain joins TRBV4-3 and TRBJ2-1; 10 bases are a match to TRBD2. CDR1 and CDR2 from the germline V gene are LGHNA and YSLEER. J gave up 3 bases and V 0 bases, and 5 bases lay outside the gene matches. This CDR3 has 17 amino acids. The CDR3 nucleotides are TGCGCCAGCAGCCAAGATACTAGCGGGGATGACTACAATGAGCAGTTCTTC. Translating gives CASSQDTSGDDYNEQFF.

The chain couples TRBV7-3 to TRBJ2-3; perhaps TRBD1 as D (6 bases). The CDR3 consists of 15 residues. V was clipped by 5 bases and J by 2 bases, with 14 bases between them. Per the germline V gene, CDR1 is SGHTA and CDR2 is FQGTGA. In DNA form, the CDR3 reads TGTGCCAGCAGCCCCGGACAGCTGAACACAGATACGCAGTATTTT. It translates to CASSPGQLNTDTQYF.

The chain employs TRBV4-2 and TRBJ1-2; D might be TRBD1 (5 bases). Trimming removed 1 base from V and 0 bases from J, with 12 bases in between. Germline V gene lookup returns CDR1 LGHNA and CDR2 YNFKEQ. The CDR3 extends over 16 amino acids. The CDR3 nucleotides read TGTGCCAGCAGCCAAGTCCAGGGTTTCTCTAACTATGGCTACACCTTC. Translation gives CASSQVQGFSNYGYTF.